This T cell receptor (beta chain) was documented in a study of metastatic and nonmetastatic thyroid tumors. As for the study in general: Malignant and benign thyroid patients had repertoires compared in peripheral blood and tumor or nodule tissue.

Authors' data handling: A papillary thyroid cancer distant-metastasis classifier was built from CDR3 differences across clinicopathological groups. TCRdb re-called clones from the PCR reads using MiXCR. The V and J calls were not made by the authors but by TCRdb's processing. The table shows tens of thousands of clones, with around 15% occurring only once. Trimming stripped 5 bases from V and 2 bases from J, with 19 bases between. CDR1 and CDR2 from the germline V gene are MNHNS and SASEGT. CDR3 length: 16 residues. Before thyroid surgery, none of the patients had received any treatment. This clone is labeled as medium-sized (0.01 to 0.1%).

This rearrangement joins TRBV6-1 to TRBJ2-7; D perhaps matches TRBD1 (6 bases). This receptor was taken from a female donor with papillary thyroid cancer or a benign thyroid nodule (not recorded which). Some clones in this sample may be carry-over from other donors' samples. Sequencing was done on a sample of blood. CDR3 in amino acids: CASSRPRGHATYEQYF. DNA of the CDR3: TGTGCCAGCAGTAGACCTCGGGGACACGCGACCTACGAGCAGTACTTC.